The 26 T cell receptor beta chains reported below all come from one sample, sequenced in a study of cytomegalovirus exposure and HLA in healthy donors. The PCR made use of 60 Vbeta and 13 Jbeta primers. Measured with immunoSEQ multiplex PCR; TCRdb has only the in-frame clones, and not every one. The table records about 50,000 clones, roughly 80% of them present only once. The specimen sequenced was PBMCs. Source of these receptors: a woman between 35 and 50 years old in good health and CMV-seropositive.

The chain joins TRBV7-9 to TRBJ1-6; D is ambiguous. The CDR3 length is 17 residues. Germline-derived CDR1 and CDR2 are SEHNR and FQNEAQ (reference sequence). Trimming pared 5 bases from V and 8 bases from J, leaving 22 bases between. The CDR3 nucleotides read TGTGCCAGCAGCCCGTCACCCCTGACGGTTGGAGATTCACCCCTCCACTTT. It yields the protein CASSPSPLTVGDSPLHF. The complete variable domain, with remaining parts taken from reference TRBV7-9 and TRBJ1-6, reads DTGVSQNPRHKITKRGQNVTFRCDPISEHNRLYWYRQTLGQGPEFLTYFQNEAQLEKSRLLSDRFSAERPKGSFSTLEIQRTEQGDSAMYLCASSPSPLTVGDSPLHFGNGTRLTVT.

This chain joins TRBV9 and TRBJ1-4; 7 bases are shared with TRBD1. Germline V gives CDR1 SGDLS, CDR2 YYNGEE. This CDR3 is 14 amino acids long. Trimming removed 1 base from V and 4 bases from J; junction bases left unmatched: 1. The CDR3 nucleotides read TGTGCCAGCAGCGTAACAGGGGATAATGAAAAACTGTTTTTT. Its translation is CASSVTGDNEKLFF.

This clone was counted only a few times. The rearrangement joins TRBV19 to TRBJ1-5; maybe TRBD1 (5 bases). Trimming left V 10 bases short and J 2 bases short, with 12 bases between. CDR1 LNHDA and CDR2 SQIVND come from the germline V gene (reference sequence). The CDR3 is 13 amino acids. The CDR3: CATQGLGNQPQHF. The DNA of the CDR3 is TGTGCCACCCAGGGTTTAGGCAATCAGCCCCAGCATTTT.

The chain joins TRBV7-2 to TRBJ2-3, with D tentatively TRBD1 (6 bases). This CDR3 region has 15 residues. From germline, CDR1 is SGHTA and CDR2 FQGNSA. Between the trimmed V and J ends, which lost 5 bases and 1 base, there was a span of 13 bases. The CDR3 coding sequence is TGTGCCAGCAGCCGAGGGGGACCTGGCACAGATACGCAGTATTTT. Its protein is CASSRGGPGTDTQYF.

The chain combines TRBV20-1 with TRBJ1-2; weak D call: TRBD1 (5 bases). Germline assignment: CDR1 DFQATT and CDR2 SNEGSKA (reference sequence). The ends were cut back, 6 bases at V and 8 bases at J, with 10 bases in the middle. This CDR3 comprises 10 residues. The CDR3 sequence is CSAARTGYTF. CDR3 nucleotide sequence: TGCAGTGCCGCCAGGACAGGCTACACCTTC.

J is TRBJ2-1 and V is TRBV7-3; 7 bases line up with TRBD2. CDR1 and CDR2 from the germline V gene are SGHTA and FQGTGA. V lost 1 base, J lost 7 bases, and 4 bases stayed unmatched. CDR3 length: 14 amino acids. The chain's CDR3 is CASSLSGGGNEQFF. Here the CDR3 DNA reads TGTGCCAGCAGCTTAAGCGGGGGAGGGAATGAGCAGTTCTTC.

This clone has more than one count but fewer than ten. The chain recombines TRBV15 with TRBJ1-4, with D hard to call. V lost 11 bases, J lost 0 bases, and 10 bases lay in between. The CDR3 sequence is 13 residues long. From germline, CDR1 is LNHNV and CDR2 YYDKDF (reference sequence). CDR3 coding DNA: TGTGCCGCCGGTAGCCCAACTAATGAAAAACTGTTTTTT. Protein sequence: CAAGSPTNEKLFF.

This chain uses TRBV29-1 with TRBJ1-1, with D unclear. The CDR3 consists of 13 residues. Germline loops: CDR1 SQVTM, CDR2 ANQGSEA. The V gene lost 1 base and the J gene lost 0 bases, with 6 bases spanning the gap. CDR3 nucleotides: TGCAGCGTTGAAGGAGGAGTGAACACTGAAGCTTTCTTT. Encoded protein: CSVEGGVNTEAFF.

The V gene is TRBV7-9, the J gene TRBJ1-2; 7 bases fit TRBD1. CDR1 is SEHNR and CDR2 is FQNEAQ in the germline V gene (reference sequence). The CDR3 contains 15 residues. V shed 1 base, J shed 4 bases, and the junction held 6 bases outside the gene matches. The CDR3 loop is CASSLDLTGSYGYTF. The CDR3 nucleotides are TGTGCCAGCAGCTTAGATTTGACAGGGAGCTATGGCTACACCTTC. The variable domain in full, completed from reference TRBV7-9 and TRBJ1-2, reads DTGVSQNPRHKITKRGQNVTFRCDPISEHNRLYWYRQTLGQGPEFLTYFQNEAQLEKSRLLSDRFSAERPKGSFSTLEIQRTEQGDSAMYLCASSLDLTGSYGYTFGSGTRLTVV.

The rearrangement uses TRBV7-9 and TRBJ2-1, with TRBD2 identical over 14 bases. V dropped 3 bases and J dropped 5; count of bases not matched to a gene: 3. CDR1 and CDR2 (germline): SEHNR, FQNEAQ (reference sequence). This CDR3 is 16 amino acids long. The CDR3 sequence is CASSFGLAGGHNEQFF. The DNA of the CDR3 is TGTGCCAGCAGCTTCGGACTAGCGGGGGGTCACAATGAGCAGTTCTTC.

This chain joins TRBV6-5 and TRBJ2-1, with D maybe TRBD1 (6 bases). V was clipped by 6 bases and J by 13 bases, with 13 bases between them. This CDR3 is built from 11 residues. Per germline, CDR1 MNHEY and CDR2 SVGAGI. CDR3: CASRGLGAQFF. DNA for the CDR3: TGTGCCAGCAGGGGGCTGGGGGCCCAGTTCTTC.

The chain employs TRBV28 and TRBJ1-2, with D possibly TRBD1 on 5 matching bases. Germline assignment: CDR1 MDHEN and CDR2 SYDVKM. The V gene lost 1 base and the J gene lost 8 bases, with 11 bases spanning the gap. The CDR3 consists of 13 residues. CDR3 DNA: TGTGCCAGCAGTTTATTGGGGGGTTGGGGCTACACCTTC. The encoded protein is CASSLLGGWGYTF.

The CDR3 nucleotides read TGTGCCAGCAGTCCTACAGGGGGCTTGGATACGCAGTATTTT. Translated, it gives CASSPTGGLDTQYF. V usage is TRBV6-5 and J usage is TRBJ2-3; TRBD1 agrees at 9 bases. Trimming removed 5 bases from V and 6 bases from J; junction bases left unmatched: 6. Looked up from germline, CDR1 is MNHEY and CDR2 is SVGAGI. The CDR3 totals 14 residues.

The chain recombines TRBV2 with TRBJ2-7; 8 nucleotides align to TRBD1. The V and J ends lost 7 bases and 3 bases, in that order; junction bases with no gene match: 2. The CDR3 runs 12 residues. From germline, CDR1 is SNHLY and CDR2 FYNNEI. The DNA for the CDR3 is TGTGCCAGCACCGGGACAGGCTACGAGCAGTACTTC. The encoded protein is CASTGTGYEQYF.

This clone appeared a few times. J is TRBJ2-3 and V is TRBV5-1; 8 positions agree with TRBD2. From germline, CDR1 is SGHRS and CDR2 YFSETQ. Germline trimming cut 2 bases from V and 2 bases from J; bases unmatched to any gene: 7. This CDR3 region has 16 residues. CDR3 DNA: TGCGCCAGCAGCTTCCGTGGTAGCGGGGACACAGATACGCAGTATTTT. It yields the protein CASSFRGSGDTDTQYF.

The V call is TRBV13, the J call TRBJ1-1, with a tentative D call TRBD1 (5 bases). V shed 2 bases and J shed 2 bases, with 9 bases lying between them. This CDR3 has 14 residues. Germline V lookup: CDR1 PRHDT, CDR2 FYEKMQ (reference sequence). CDR3 in amino acids: CASSLLQGNTEAFF. In DNA, the CDR3 is TGTGCCAGCAGCTTACTTCAGGGCAACACTGAAGCTTTCTTT.

This rearrangement joins TRBV19 to TRBJ1-5, with 9 positions matching TRBD1. Germline V gives CDR1 LNHDA, CDR2 SQIVND (reference sequence). The ends lost 7 bases at V and 11 bases at J; junction bases unmatched: 12. This CDR3 spans 14 amino acids. For the CDR3, the DNA is TGTGCCAGTATTGGGACAGGGCAGACTAGGGCCCAGCATTTT. Protein product: CASIGTGQTRAQHF.

The rearrangement uses TRBV2 and TRBJ2-7; perhaps TRBD1 as D (6 bases). CDR3 length: 13 residues. V lost 9 bases, J lost 1 base, and 13 bases lay in between. Germline lookup yields CDR1 SNHLY and CDR2 FYNNEI. The CDR3 nucleotides are TGTGCCAGTCAACCGGGACAATCCTACGAGCAGTACTTC. It is translated as CASQPGQSYEQYF.

The J gene is TRBJ1-1, the V gene TRBV9, with D unclear. Germline CDR1 and CDR2: SGDLS and YYNGEE. The CDR3 is 14 residues long. Trimming pared 1 base from V and 11 bases from J, leaving 18 bases between. The DNA of the CDR3 is TGTGCCAGCAGCGTACTGCCTGTGGGAGAAAACGCTTTCTTT. It is translated as CASSVLPVGENAFF.

The CDR3 spells CASSPWAGTYGYTF. As DNA, the CDR3 is TGTGCCAGCAGCCCATGGGCCGGGACTTATGGCTACACCTTC. The V and J genes are TRBV7-2 and TRBJ1-2, with a weak D call TRBD1 (5 bases). In germline, CDR1 is SGHTA, CDR2 FQGNSA. Trimming shortened V by 5 bases and J by 5 bases, and 15 bases separated the two germline ends. CDR3 length equals 14 residues.

This sequence joins TRBV4-2 and TRBJ2-5; 7 bases map to TRBD2. The CDR3 is 17 amino acids. Germline CDR1 is LGHNA and CDR2 is YNFKEQ. With 1 base clipped from V and 5 bases from J, the junction kept 13 bases outside the gene matches. The CDR3 sequence: CASSQGTGGYQSETQYF. CDR3 DNA: TGTGCCAGCAGCCAAGGGACGGGGGGATACCAGTCGGAGACCCAGTACTTC.

The chain couples TRBV16 to TRBJ1-1, with 7 bases that match TRBD1. Germline V gene sequence: CDR1 KGHSY, CDR2 FQNENV. With V trimmed by 1 base and J by 0 bases, 11 bases remained unmatched. CDR3 length equals 18 residues. The CDR3 bases are TGTGCCAGCAGCCAATGGTGGGGAACAGGGGAGGTGAACACTGAAGCTTTCTTT. Its protein product is CASSQWWGTGEVNTEAFF.

This clone was counted once. The chain joins TRBV7-2 to TRBJ1-2; TRBD1 is a possible D gene (5 bases). The CDR3 sequence is 12 residues long. V gave up 5 bases and J gave up 8 bases, with 12 bases separating them. Germline loops: CDR1 SGHTA, CDR2 FQGNSA. The CDR3 reads CASSGAGPGYTF. Here the CDR3 DNA reads TGTGCCAGCAGCGGGGCAGGCCCCGGCTACACCTTC.

This chain uses TRBV5-1 with TRBJ2-1, with 11 positions matching TRBD2. The CDR3 length is 15 residues. Per the germline V gene, CDR1 is SGHRS and CDR2 is YFSETQ. J was trimmed by 7 bases and V by 0 bases; bases with no gene match: 3. The chain's CDR3 is CASSLELAGGNEQFF. CDR3 DNA sequence: TGCGCCAGCAGCTTGGAATTAGCGGGGGGGAATGAGCAGTTCTTC.

The gene calls are TRBV5-1 and TRBJ2-5; perhaps TRBD1 as D (5 bases). The J call may be in error: the DNA end matches TRBJ2-7 better. The germline V gene has CDR1 SGHRS and CDR2 YFSETQ. This CDR3 is built from 13 residues. The CDR3 DNA reads TGCGCCAGCAGCAAGGACACAGGCCACGAGCAGTACTTC. Protein: CASSKDTGHEQYF.

This clone has a handful of counts. This sequence joins TRBV25-1 and TRBJ1-1; 9 nucleotides match TRBD1. CDR3 size: 14 residues. J gave up 3 bases and V 5 bases, and 4 bases lay outside the gene matches. Germline CDR1 is MGHDK and CDR2 is SYGVNS. The CDR3 here is CASSYRGRDTEAFF. In DNA, the CDR3 is TGTGCCAGCAGTTACAGGGGGCGCGACACTGAAGCTTTCTTT.